The 19 T cell receptor beta chains given below trace back to one sample, sequenced in a study of T cells expressing NK-cell markers. From the 5' RACE reads, TCRdb lists one entry per CDR3 protein and no DNA. Recorded for this sample: 20,000 to 25,000 distinct CDR3 sequences. The sequenced sample consisted of blood T cells: a sorted CD56 or NKG2C T cell subset, CD4+ or CD8+ T cells, or bulk PBMC T cells (not recorded which). These receptors came from a man aged 18-70 years in good health.

The chain employs TRBV7-2 and TRBJ2-2; lacking DNA, the TRBD2 call made by TCRdb goes unchecked. The CDR3 sequence is 17 residues long. Germline-derived CDR1 and CDR2 are SGHTA and FQGNSA. CDR3 sequence: CASRAGGLAIYTGELFF.

The chain combines TRBV20-1 with TRBJ1-4. The CDR3 length is 12 residues. The germline V gene encodes CDR1 DFQATT and CDR2 SNEGSKA (reference sequence). CDR3 loop: CSARDAGEKLFF.

This chain's CDR3 is CASRPGQSYYEQYF. V gene TRBV12-3 or TRBV12-4 combines with J gene TRBJ2-7; TCRdb designates TRBD1, a call that cannot be tested without DNA. This CDR3 region has 14 residues.

In terms of frequency, this clonotype is medium-sized. The V gene is TRBV27, the J gene TRBJ2-2; TCRdb picks TRBD1, but there is no DNA to check that call. There are 16 residues in the CDR3. Germline assignment: CDR1 MNHEY and CDR2 SMNVEV (reference sequence). This CDR3 reads CASSGETGYNTGELFF.

The V and J genes are TRBV5-5 and TRBJ2-1; TCRdb's assignment of TRBD2 cannot be checked, as there is no DNA. The CDR3 extends over 17 amino acids. Germline values: CDR1 SGHKS, CDR2 YYEKEE (reference sequence). The chain's CDR3 is CASSWTDTPSSYNEQFF.

The chain joins TRBV20-1 to TRBJ2-3; TCRdb's D gene call, TRBD2, goes unchecked for lack of DNA. From germline, CDR1 is DFQATT and CDR2 SNEGSKA (reference sequence). The CDR3 length is 14 residues. CDR3 loop: CSARVGGVADTQYF.

The gene calls are TRBV6-1 and TRBJ2-3; TCRdb picks TRBD2, but there is no DNA to check that call. The CDR3 runs to 13 residues. From germline, CDR1 is MNHNS and CDR2 SASEGT. The CDR3 is CASRTVSPDTQYF.

The CDR3: CASFRSGANVLTF. The V and J genes are TRBV6-6 and TRBJ2-6. The CDR3 spans 13 residues. In germline, CDR1 is MNHNY, CDR2 SVGAGI (reference sequence).

The CDR3 region is CASSFSRTVQNTIYF. The rearrangement joins TRBV28 to TRBJ1-3; the D call of TRBD1 rests on TCRdb alone, since no DNA is present to check it. CDR1 and CDR2 (germline): MDHEN, SYDVKM. This CDR3 has 15 amino acids. Looking up the rest from reference TRBV28 and TRBJ1-3 gives the full variable domain: DVKVTQSSRYLVKRTGEKVFLECVQDMDHENMFWYRQDPGLGLRLIYFSYDVKMKEKGDIPEGYSVSREKKERFSLILESASTNQTSMYLCASSFSRTVQNTIYFGEGSWLTVV.

V gene TRBV28 combines with J gene TRBJ2-1; the TRBD1 assignment by TCRdb is unverifiable without DNA. The CDR3 sequence is 15 residues long. Germline V gives CDR1 MDHEN, CDR2 SYDVKM. CDR3 protein: CATFRDRGRYNEQFF.

The V and J genes are TRBV27 and TRBJ1-3; TCRdb reports TRBD1, a call that lacks DNA to check it against. Germline CDR1 is MNHEY and CDR2 is SMNVEV (reference sequence). This CDR3 has 16 residues. CDR3 amino acids: CASSPGAGGGGNTIYF.

This chain uses TRBV7-8 with TRBJ2-7; TCRdb's D call, TRBD1, is unchecked because there is no DNA. Germline V gene lookup returns CDR1 SGHVS and CDR2 FQNEAQ. The CDR3 spans 15 residues. The CDR3: CASSLEAGGSYEQYF.

The genes are TRBV6-1 and TRBJ2-3. Germline-derived CDR1 and CDR2 are MNHNS and SASEGT. The CDR3 consists of 14 residues. CDR3 loop: CASTIRSTRDTQYF.

The chain links TRBV29-1 to TRBJ1-5; TCRdb's D call of TRBD1 is untestable without DNA. This CDR3 spans 14 amino acids. Looked up from germline, CDR1 is SQVTM and CDR2 is ANQGSEA. This CDR3 reads CSVTETGFNQPQHF.

V and J are TRBV19 and TRBJ2-3. The CDR3 has 15 residues. Germline CDR1 LNHDA, CDR2 SQIVND (reference sequence). This chain's CDR3 is CASSIDRLDTDTQYF.

The chain combines TRBV28 with TRBJ2-5; TCRdb picks TRBD1, but there is no DNA to check that call. Germline V gene data show CDR1 as MDHEN and CDR2 as SYDVKM. This CDR3 has 21 amino acids. The CDR3 spells CASIKPPRMGPDSTSKETQYF.

This chain links TRBV2 with TRBJ2-3. The CDR3 runs to 11 residues. Germline CDR1 and CDR2: SNHLY and FYNNEI. The CDR3 reads CASSTTDTQYF.

V usage is TRBV28 and J usage is TRBJ2-7; TCRdb's D gene call, TRBD2, goes unchecked for lack of DNA. This CDR3 is built from 18 residues. The germline V gene has CDR1 MDHEN and CDR2 SYDVKM. The CDR3 loop is CASSSVRLAGALRGAQYF.

The chain has TRBV7-6 and TRBJ2-7; TCRdb selects TRBD2, and the lack of DNA leaves this call unchecked. The V gene's germline CDR1 is SGHVS and CDR2 FNYEAQ. The CDR3 consists of 15 residues. CDR3 amino acids: CASSPLAGGKHEQYF. Using reference TRBV7-6 and TRBJ2-7 for the parts outside the CDR3, the full variable domain is GAGVSQSPRYKVTKRGQDVALRCDPISGHVSLYWYRQALGQGPEFLTYFNYEAQQDKSGLPNDRFSAERPEGSISTLTIQRTEQRDSAMYRCASSPLAGGKHEQYFGPGTRLTVT.